This paragraph covers one TCR beta chain sequence. The specificity of this receptor is unknown. Base quality data are lacking; no much larger clone is found one base away. Synthetic TCR analog templates were spiked into each PCR so that absolute template abundance could be estimated from read counts. The immunoSEQ assay used bias-controlled V and J gene primers to amplify TCRbeta CDR3 regions from genomic DNA. Rearranged TCRbeta segments were sequenced at approximately 20X coverage. As for the authors' bioinformatics: Clustering was used to correct sequencing errors, and CDR3s were annotated against IMGT so that V, D and J genes could be assigned. Downstream analyses used only productive TCRbeta rearrangements, leaving out any out-of-frame or stop-codon sequences. Clonality was calculated as one minus the Shannon entropy normalized by the log of the number of unique productive sequences. Fisher's exact test with Benjamini-Hochberg correction, using a cutoff of adjusted p below 0.01, was how clones that differed between time points or between blood and tumor were identified. TCRdb limited this immuneACCESS table to in-frame rearrangements with V and J called. A share of clones is missing; checked studies link under half to unresolved V genes, and the rest is unexplained. V, J and clone size are taken as reported in that table, and D and trimming were inferred from the DNA itself. For this sample the table gives some 71,000 clones, of which around 86% were detected only once. The ten largest clones capture 15% of the sample.

This sample was taken from a study of PD-L1 blockade in urothelial cancer (dated by TCRdb to about 2017). Turning to the overall study: Every patient began therapy in 2014 and was given atezolizumab 1,200 mg intravenously every 3 weeks. Pretreatment tumor samples, along with matched peripheral blood collected serially before and after atezolizumab treatment, underwent TCR sequencing. Durable clinical benefit was defined as progression-free survival longer than 6 months, and TCR features were also tested against progression-free and overall survival. Patients had an ECOG performance status of 0 or 1 and had received between 0 and 3 prior chemotherapy regimens. Twenty-five of 29 patients were males with bladder-origin urothelial cancer, and about 65% of the roughly 30 reported a prior smoking history. Pretreatment blood TCR-seq was available for 30 or so patients, at least one posttreatment blood collection was obtained for 24 patients, and tumor TCR-seq was available for 24 patients. Durable clinical benefit was achieved by nine patients but not by the remaining 20. In the same patients, pretreatment tumors underwent whole exome sequencing and RNA sequencing in addition to TCR sequencing. Blood samples gave a median of 141,255 T cells and 83,000 or so unique TCRs, with a median clonality of approximately 0.078. Blood samples were analyzed at two time points: 3 weeks after treatment start (second dose) and 6 weeks after treatment start. The study, an exploratory multi-omic analysis, examined somatic, immune and clinical correlates of response to PD-L1 blockade with atezolizumab in urothelial cancer. General findings and caveats noted by the study authors: Improved progression-free and overall survival was associated with having pretreatment peripheral blood TCR clonality below the median. Patients with durable benefit showed greater expansion of tumor-associated TCR clones in peripheral blood 3 weeks after starting treatment (n ≈ 20, p = 0.022). Because the sample size was small (n ≈ 30) and many exploratory analyses were performed, the results are intended to be hypothesis-generating.

From the cysteine through the phenylalanine, the CDR3 covers 18 amino acids. Only the CDR3 DNA stays, 54 bases, in frame from base 1. From the germline V gene (reference sequence), CDR1 is MNHEY and CDR2 is SMNVEV. V and J are trimmed by 6 bases and 0 bases, and the gene matches miss 14 bases of the junction. This specimen's time point label, per the study, means: pretreatment peripheral blood. The cohort comprised around 31 patients with locally advanced or metastatic urothelial carcinoma treated at Memorial Sloan Kettering on a trial protocol. Peripheral blood mononuclear cells were collected pretreatment and during treatment, at between 1 and 8 total time points per patient. The Qiagen DNeasy Blood extraction kit was used to purify genomic DNA from total PBMCs and tumor samples. PBMCs were collected pretreatment and during treatment, and were isolated and stored as previously described.

The sequences come from PBMCs, collected around atezolizumab (anti-PD-L1) treatment. Rearrangement joined TRBV27 to TRBJ2-5, with 9 middle bases fitting TRBD2. This TCR came from a man aged 60 to 69 with urothelial cancer. The CDR3 protein sequence reads: CASRANGGPSGNQETQYF. The nucleotide sequence reads TGTGCCAGCAGAGCCAACGGGGGTCCTAGCGGGAACCAAGAGACCCAGTACTTC.